This is a list of T cell receptor beta chains from one sample in a study of blood T cell repertoires in COVID-19. TCRdb's copy holds only in-frame clones and misses some; the assay was immunoSEQ multiplex PCR. The table has 63,000 or so clones, roughly nine tenths seen once. The sequenced material came from peripheral blood. These receptors came from a man aged 55 to 69 with acute or convalescent COVID-19. Each CDR3 is given with its conserved first and last residue. Each record gives: V gene, D gene, clone size, J gene, CDR3 DNA, CDR3 protein. The D gene is left open where the match is weak. The size entry is marked missing in some rows and otherwise reads once, few, many or a size class.

V gene: TRBV2
D gene: .
clone size: .
J gene: TRBJ1-5
CDR3 DNA: TGTGCCAGCAGGGCCGAAAGGGGGGGTCAGCCCCAGCATTTT
CDR3 protein: CASRAERGGQPQHF

V gene: TRBV27
D gene: TRBD1
clone size: .
J gene: TRBJ1-5
CDR3 DNA: TGTGCCAGCAGTTTAAACCGGCAGGGGGATCAGCCCCAGCATTTT
CDR3 protein: CASSLNRQGDQPQHF

V gene: TRBV19
D gene: .
clone size: .
J gene: TRBJ1-4
CDR3 DNA: TGTGCCAGTAGTGCCTCACAGGAATTAAATGAAAAACTGTTTTTT
CDR3 protein: CASSASQELNEKLFF

V gene: TRBV4-1
D gene: TRBD1
clone size: .
J gene: TRBJ1-1
CDR3 DNA: TGCGCCAGCAGCCAAGTAGGGGGCCGCTCTGAAGCTTTCTTT
CDR3 protein: CASSQVGGRSEAFF

V gene: TRBV11-2
D gene: .
clone size: .
J gene: TRBJ1-5
CDR3 DNA: TGTGCCAGCAGCTTAGGGCCGGGTAATCAGCCCCAGCATTTT
CDR3 protein: CASSLGPGNQPQHF

V gene: TRBV3-1/TRBV3-2
D gene: TRBD1
clone size: .
J gene: TRBJ2-1
CDR3 DNA: TGTGCCAGCAGCAGGGACAGGGGTGACAATGAGCAGTTCTTC
CDR3 protein: CASSRDRGDNEQFF

V gene: TRBV6-5
D gene: .
clone size: .
J gene: TRBJ1-6
CDR3 DNA: TGTGCCAGCAGTTTCCGGGTAGCAGCCTATAATTCACCCCTCCACTTT
CDR3 protein: CASSFRVAAYNSPLHF

V gene: TRBV19
D gene: TRBD1
clone size: .
J gene: TRBJ1-3
CDR3 DNA: TGTGCCAGTACGAGACAGGGGGGGTCTGGAAACACCATATATTTT
CDR3 protein: CASTRQGGSGNTIYF

V gene: TRBV21-1
D gene: .
clone size: few
J gene: TRBJ2-3
CDR3 DNA: TGTGCCAGCAGCAAACGCCCTCGTAGGGAGCGCCAAAGCACAGATACGCAGTATTTT
CDR3 protein: CASSKRPRRERQSTDTQYF

V gene: TRBV19
D gene: TRBD1
clone size: .
J gene: TRBJ1-1
CDR3 DNA: TGTGCCAGTACCCCGGTAAGACAGGGGGAGACTGAAGCTTTCTTT
CDR3 protein: CASTPVRQGETEAFF

V gene: TRBV27
D gene: TRBD2
clone size: .
J gene: TRBJ2-2
CDR3 DNA: TGTGCCAGCAGTCCCAATAGCGGGGGAGTTATGAACACCGGGGAGCTGTTTTTT
CDR3 protein: CASSPNSGGVMNTGELFF

V gene: TRBV9
D gene: .
clone size: .
J gene: TRBJ1-6
CDR3 DNA: TGTGCCAGCAGCGCGACACGAACCCATAATTCACCCCTCCACTTT
CDR3 protein: CASSATRTHNSPLHF